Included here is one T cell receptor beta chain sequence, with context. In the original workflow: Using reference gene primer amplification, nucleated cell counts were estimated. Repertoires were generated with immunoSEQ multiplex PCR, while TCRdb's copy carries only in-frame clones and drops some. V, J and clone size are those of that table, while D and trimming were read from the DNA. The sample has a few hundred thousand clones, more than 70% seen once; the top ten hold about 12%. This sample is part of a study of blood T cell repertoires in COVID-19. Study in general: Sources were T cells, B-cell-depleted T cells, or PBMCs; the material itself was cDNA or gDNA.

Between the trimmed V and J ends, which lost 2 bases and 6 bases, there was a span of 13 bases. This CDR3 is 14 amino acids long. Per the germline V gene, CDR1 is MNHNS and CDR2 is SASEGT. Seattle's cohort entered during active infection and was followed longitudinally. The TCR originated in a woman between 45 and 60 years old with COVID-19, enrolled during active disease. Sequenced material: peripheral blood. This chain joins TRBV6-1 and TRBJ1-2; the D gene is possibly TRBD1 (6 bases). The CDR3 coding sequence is TGTGCCAGCAGTGAACCGGGACATCATAATGGCTACACCTTC. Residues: CASSEPGHHNGYTF.